These 12 T cell receptor beta chains came from one sample sequenced in a study of breast tumors, draining lymph nodes, adjacent tissues. TCRdb analysed the multiplex PCR reads with MiXCR anew, one entry per CDR3 protein. Altogether around 110,000 distinct CDR3 sequences are present, around 30% being singletons, with the ten largest covering about 6%. The lymph nodes were axillary draining lymph nodes from breast cancer patients. The sample was axillary lymph node tissue. The receptors stem from a female donor with breast cancer. Some clones in this sample may be carry-over from other donors' samples.

The chain employs TRBV28 and TRBJ2-2, with TRBD1 matching 8 bases. The V gene end was trimmed by 4 bases and the J gene end by 4 bases; junction bases not matched to a gene: 5. The germline CDR1 and CDR2 sequences are MDHEN and SYDVKM. CDR3 size: 15 residues. The DNA for the CDR3 is TGTGCCAGCAGTTCTCTTGACAGGGGCACCGGGGAGCTGTTTTTT. Its protein is CASSSLDRGTGELFF.

This clonotype was counted at least ten times. V and J are TRBV9 and TRBJ2-3; TRBD2 aligns across 7 bases. V lost 4 bases to trimming and J lost 1 base; unmatched junction nucleotides: 9. The length of the CDR3 is 16 residues. Germline V gene lookup returns CDR1 SGDLS and CDR2 YYNGEE. CDR3 in DNA: TGTGCCAGCAGCTCCCCCGAGGCGGGGGGCACAGATACGCAGTATTTT. It is translated as CASSSPEAGGTDTQYF.

This clonotype has only a few counts. This may be a read error, as it is one base from a much larger clone. Because it lacks the conserved phenylalanine or tryptophan at the end, this CDR3 is likely a read error. V usage is TRBV6-5 and J usage is TRBJ2-3, with D unresolved. This CDR3 region has 12 residues. CDR1 is MNHEY and CDR2 is SVGAGI in the germline V gene. Trimming shortened V by 5 bases and J by 5 bases, and 8 bases separated the two germline ends. CDR3 sequence: CASSPNRDTQYV. The CDR3 DNA sequence: TGTGCCAGCAGTCCCAACAGAGATACGCAGTATGTT.

As concerns this clonotype: Just one base apart from a much larger clone, this may be a read error. The chain is built from TRBV20-1 and TRBJ2-1, with 9 bases matching TRBD2. CDR1 is DFQATT, CDR2 SNEGSKA, per germline (reference sequence). The CDR3 totals 14 residues. CDR3 protein: CSAVAGAGYTEQFF. The CDR3 coding sequence is TGCAGTGCTGTAGCGGGAGCGGGATACACTGAGCAGTTCTTC.

This clonotype was observed a few times. A read error may explain this, as a much larger clone is one base away. The chain is built from TRBV11-3 and TRBJ2-7; the D call may be TRBD1 or TRBD2 (5 bases each). There are 13 residues in the CDR3. V lost 4 bases, J lost 6 bases, and 13 bases lay in between. The V gene's germline CDR1 is SGHNT and CDR2 YENEEA. CDR3 amino acids: CASSSGTDSEQYF. The CDR3 DNA follows: TGTGCCAGCAGCTCGGGGACGGACTCCGAGCAGTACTTC.

DNA of the CDR3: TGTGCCTGGAGTTGGGAGGGTGAAGCTTTCTTT. Residues: CAWSWEGEAFF. This chain joins TRBV30 and TRBJ1-1; D uncertain. This CDR3 is built from 11 residues. V was clipped by 2 bases and J by 7 bases, with 8 bases between them. CDR1 and CDR2 from the germline V gene are GTSNPN and SVGIG (reference sequence).

There are many counts of this clonotype. A much larger clone differs by one base, so this may be a read error. The chain links TRBV20-1 to TRBJ2-7; D unresolved. This CDR3 comprises 14 residues. The V gene's germline CDR1 is DFQATT and CDR2 SNEGSKA (reference sequence). In DNA, the CDR3 is TGCAGTGCTAGAGACTTCGACACATCCTCCGAGCAGTACTTC. This translates into CSARDFDTSSEQYF.

There are many counts of this clonotype. The junction departs from germline at one end; a sequencing error may be responsible. The V and J genes are TRBV12-3 or TRBV12-4 and TRBJ2-5; TRBD2 matches at 11 bases. The CDR3 is 16 residues long. In DNA, the CDR3 is TGTGCCAGCAGTCCGGCCCCGGGACTAGCGGAAGAAACCCAGTACTTC. It specifies CASSPAPGLAEETQYF.

The table lists this clonotype with many counts. The rearrangement uses TRBV6-5 and TRBJ1-2; a weak D match, TRBD1 (5 bases). The CDR3 is made up of 14 amino acids. From germline, CDR1 is MNHEY and CDR2 SVGAGI. Trimming left V 1 base short and J 2 bases short, with 8 bases between. This CDR3 is CASSYLDSNYGYTF. The CDR3 coding sequence is TGTGCCAGCAGTTACTTAGACAGCAACTATGGCTACACCTTC.

This clonotype has ten or more counts. J is TRBJ2-1 and V is TRBV12-3 or TRBV12-4; possible D gene TRBD2, 6 bases. Between the trimmed V and J ends, which lost 3 bases and 4 bases, there was a span of 16 bases. This CDR3 contains 16 residues. CDR3 in amino acids: CASSFFGKGTYNEQFF. DNA of the CDR3: TGTGCCAGCAGTTTCTTTGGGAAAGGGACTTACAATGAGCAGTTCTTC.

The chain uses TRBV7-2 and TRBJ2-7, with 12 nucleotides matching TRBD2. The germline V gene encodes CDR1 SGHTA and CDR2 FQGNSA. CDR3 length: 15 residues. V gave up 6 bases and J gave up 3 bases; unmatched junction bases: 6. CDR3 DNA sequence: TGTGCCAGCAGGCCCGGGGGACTAGCGGGCTACGAGCAGTACTTC. Translating gives CASRPGGLAGYEQYF.

This clonotype came up a few times. Given a much more abundant clone one base away, this may be a read error. The J gene is TRBJ2-3, the V gene TRBV11-1, with TRBD2 matching over 9 bases. Per germline, CDR1 SGHAT and CDR2 FQDESV (reference sequence). CDR3 length: 19 residues. CDR3: CTSRDGGGRAGSSTDTQYF. In DNA form, the CDR3 reads TGTACCAGCAGAGATGGTGGCGGGAGGGCCGGGTCGAGCACAGATACGCAGTATTTT.